This T cell receptor beta chain was found in a study of blood T cells in healthy people across ages. Germline-derived CDR1 and CDR2 are SGHRS and YFSETQ. The CDR3 has 10 amino acids. Comment on this clonotype: Antigen unknown. One end of the junction does not line up with germline, which may come from a read error.

Whole-study findings and limits: Aged donors had fewer naive CD4+ cells and lower diversity than long-lived donors.

PCR was performed a second time for about 7 to 11 cycles using a sample-barcoded 5' primer and a J-beta primer mix. TCRdb called the 5' RACE reads again in MiXCR, with one record for every CDR3 protein. This repertoire shows about 1.1 million distinct CDR3 sequences, roughly two fifths found once; its top ten account for roughly 14%. Isolation yielded PBMCs, at least 6 million per sample, in every case. The TCR was taken from a man between 18 and 29 years old in good health. This sequence joins TRBV5-1 and TRBJ1-2; D is uncertain. Sequencing used blood. CDR3 DNA: TGCGCCAGCACCTTGAAGGGCTACACCTTC. Protein product: CASTLKGYTF.